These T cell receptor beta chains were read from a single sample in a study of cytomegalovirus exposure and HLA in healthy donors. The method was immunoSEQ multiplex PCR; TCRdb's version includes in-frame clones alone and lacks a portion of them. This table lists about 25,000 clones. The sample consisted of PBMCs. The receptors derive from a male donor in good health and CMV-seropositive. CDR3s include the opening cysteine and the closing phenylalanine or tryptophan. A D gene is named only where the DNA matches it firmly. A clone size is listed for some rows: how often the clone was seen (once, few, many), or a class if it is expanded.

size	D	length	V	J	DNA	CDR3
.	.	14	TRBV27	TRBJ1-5	TGTGCCAGCAGGGCGGGGGTAGGCAATCAGCCCCAGCATTTT	CASRAGVGNQPQHF
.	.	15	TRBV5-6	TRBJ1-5	TGTGCCAGCAGCTGGGGGGGTTTCCGCAATCAGCCCCAGCATTTT	CASSWGGFRNQPQHF
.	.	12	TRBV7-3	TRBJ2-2	TGTGCCAGCCGGACAGTGGCCGGGGAGCTGTTTTTT	CASRTVAGELFF
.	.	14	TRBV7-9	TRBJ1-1	TGTGCCAGCAGCTCGCGGACAGACGGTACTGAAGCTTTCTTT	CASSSRTDGTEAFF
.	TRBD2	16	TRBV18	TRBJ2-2	TGTGCCAGCGCATCAACTAGCGGGGGGAACACCGGGGAGCTGTTTTTT	CASASTSGGNTGELFF
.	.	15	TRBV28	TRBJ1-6	TGTGCCAGCAGTTTAGCGAGCTCCTATAATTCACCCCTCCACTTT	CASSLASSYNSPLHF
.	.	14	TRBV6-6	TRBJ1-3	TGTGCCAGCAGTCCGTCCTCCTCTGGAAACACCATATATTTT	CASSPSSSGNTIYF
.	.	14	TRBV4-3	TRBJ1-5	TGCGCCAGCAGCCAGGGGCAGGAAAATCAGCCCCAGCATTTT	CASSQGQENQPQHF
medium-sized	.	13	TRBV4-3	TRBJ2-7	TGCGCCAGCAGCCGGGGGGAAGGATACGAGCAGTACTTC	CASSRGEGYEQYF
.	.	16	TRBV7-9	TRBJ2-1	TGTGCCAGCAGAGGGCCGGGACACCGATTCGACAATGAGCAGTTCTTC	CASRGPGHRFDNEQFF
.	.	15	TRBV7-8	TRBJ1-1	TGTGCCAGCAGCTTACGTTCCGGACAGAACTCTATAGCTTTCTTT	CASSLRSGQNSIAFF
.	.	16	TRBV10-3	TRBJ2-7	TGTGCCATCAGAAAAGTCCGGGACTCAAGCTCCTACGAGCAGTACTTC	CAIRKVRDSSSYEQYF
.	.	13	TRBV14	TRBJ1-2	TGTGCCAGCAGCCAATCGAAGGGGAGGACCTACACCTTC	CASSQSKGRTYTF
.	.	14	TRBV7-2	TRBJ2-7	TGTGCCAGCAGCGGTCCCGGGTTTGCCTACGAGCAGTACTTC	CASSGPGFAYEQYF
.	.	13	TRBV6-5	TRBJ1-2	TGTGCCAGCAGTTACTCATCGGGGGGTGGCTACACCTTC	CASSYSSGGGYTF
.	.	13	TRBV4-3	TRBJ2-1	TGCGCCAGCAGCCAAGGGTTTACAGATGAGCAGTTCTTC	CASSQGFTDEQFF
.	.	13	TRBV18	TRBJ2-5	TGTGCCAGCTCACCGGGGGCTCGAGAGACCCAGTACTTC	CASSPGARETQYF
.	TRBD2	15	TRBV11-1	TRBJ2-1	TGTGCCAGCAGCTCCGGGACTAGCGTATACAATGAGCAGTTCTTC	CASSSGTSVYNEQFF
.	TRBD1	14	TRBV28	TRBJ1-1	TGTGCCAGCAGTGGAGACAGGGGGCGCTCTGAAGCTTTCTTT	CASSGDRGRSEAFF
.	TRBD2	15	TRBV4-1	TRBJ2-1	TGCGCCAGCAGCCCACTAGCGGGTACAACTCGGGAGCAGTTCTTC	CASSPLAGTTREQFF
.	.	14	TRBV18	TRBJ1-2	TGTGCCAGCTCACCACGGACGGAGGGTTATGGCTACACCTTC	CASSPRTEGYGYTF
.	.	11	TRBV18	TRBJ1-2	TGTGCCAGCTCACCTTTCGATGGCTACACCTTC	CASSPFDGYTF
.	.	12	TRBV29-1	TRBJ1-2	TGCAGCGGGGGAGGGGCCGGGTATGGCTACACCTTC	CSGGGAGYGYTF
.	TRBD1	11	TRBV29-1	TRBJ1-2	TGCAGCGTGGGACAGGGGGGGGGCTACACCTTC	CSVGQGGGYTF
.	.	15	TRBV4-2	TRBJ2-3	TGTGCCAGCAGCCAAGAATGGCAGGTCCAAAGTACGCAGTATTTT	CASSQEWQVQSTQYF
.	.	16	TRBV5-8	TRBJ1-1	TGTGCCAGCAGTCGTGGTAGCCCCCAAATGGGCACTGAAGCTTTCTTT	CASSRGSPQMGTEAFF
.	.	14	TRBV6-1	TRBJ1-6	TGTGCCAGCATGCCCTCTACTCTCGGTTCACCCCTCCACTTT	CASMPSTLGSPLHF
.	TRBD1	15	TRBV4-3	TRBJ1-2	TGCGCCAGCAGCCAAGAGGTTCAGGGGGCGAATGGCTACACCTTC	CASSQEVQGANGYTF
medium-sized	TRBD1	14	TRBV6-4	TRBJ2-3	TGTGCCAGCAGTGGACAGGGGGCCACAGATACGCAGTATTTT	CASSGQGATDTQYF
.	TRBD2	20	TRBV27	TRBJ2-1	TGTGCCAGCAGTTTACCCCGGACTAGCGGGGGGCCGAGCTCCTACAATGAGCAGTTCTTC	CASSLPRTSGGPSSYNEQFF
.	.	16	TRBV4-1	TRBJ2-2	TGCGCCAGCAGCCAAGCCGGGACACTAAACACCGGGGAGCTGTTTTTT	CASSQAGTLNTGELFF
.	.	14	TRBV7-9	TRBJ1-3	TGTGCCAGCAGCTTAGCGTCAACAGGCAACACCATATATTTT	CASSLASTGNTIYF
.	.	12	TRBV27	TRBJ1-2	TGTGCCAGCAGTGGAGACCTCTATGGCTACACCTTC	CASSGDLYGYTF
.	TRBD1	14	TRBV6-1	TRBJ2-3	TGTGCCAGCCGGGGACAGATGACCACAGATACGCAGTATTTT	CASRGQMTTDTQYF
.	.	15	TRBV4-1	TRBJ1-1	TGCGCCAGCCTCCGGGGAGACAGGTTTGGCACTGAAGCTTTCTTT	CASLRGDRFGTEAFF
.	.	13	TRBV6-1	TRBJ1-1	TGTGCCAGCAGACAGGGTTTGAACACTGAAGCTTTCTTT	CASRQGLNTEAFF
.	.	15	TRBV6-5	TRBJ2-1	TGTGCCAGCAGTTACTCGAATACTTGGGCAAGTGAGCAGTTCTTC	CASSYSNTWASEQFF
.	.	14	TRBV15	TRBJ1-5	TGTGCCACCAGCAGAGAAAAGGGGCATCAGCCCCAGCATTTT	CATSREKGHQPQHF
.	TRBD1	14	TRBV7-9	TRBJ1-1	TGTGCCAGCAGCCCGGGACAGGGAGGCACTGAAGCTTTCTTT	CASSPGQGGTEAFF
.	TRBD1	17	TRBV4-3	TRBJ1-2	TGCGCCAGCAGGGGTCTAGCGGGACAGGCCGGGGAGGGGGGCTACACCTTC	CASRGLAGQAGEGGYTF
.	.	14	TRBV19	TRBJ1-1	TGTGCCAGTAGTATTGGGGCAGGGGTTACTGAAGCTTTCTTT	CASSIGAGVTEAFF
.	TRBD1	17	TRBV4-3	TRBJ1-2	TGCGCCAGCAGCCAAGATGGTCCGGGACAGGGTAACTATGGCTACACCTTC	CASSQDGPGQGNYGYTF
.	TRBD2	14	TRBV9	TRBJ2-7	TGTGCCAGCAGCGTAGGGCTAGCGGGGTACGAGCAGTACTTC	CASSVGLAGYEQYF
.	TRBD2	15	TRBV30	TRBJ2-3	TGTGCCTGGAGGCTAGCGGGGGGGGGCACAGATACGCAGTATTTT	CAWRLAGGGTDTQYF
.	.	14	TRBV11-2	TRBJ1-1	TGTGCCAGCACCCGGAGCGTCGCGGACACTGAAGCTTTCTTT	CASTRSVADTEAFF
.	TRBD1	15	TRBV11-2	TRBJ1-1	TGTGCCAGCAGCTTAGAACGACAGGGCGTTACTGAAGCTTTCTTT	CASSLERQGVTEAFF
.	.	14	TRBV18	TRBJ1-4	TGTGCCAGCTCCCCGGTGAGGGTTCCGGAAAAACTGTTTTTT	CASSPVRVPEKLFF
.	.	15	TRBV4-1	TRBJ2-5	TGCGCCAGCAGCCAAGGGTCGTACGCGGCGGAGACCCAGTACTTC	CASSQGSYAAETQYF
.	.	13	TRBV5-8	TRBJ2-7	TGTGCCAGCAGCTACAGGGATCTCGGCGAGCAGTACTTC	CASSYRDLGEQYF
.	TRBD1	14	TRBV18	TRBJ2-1	TGTGCCAGCTCACTCGGGACAGGCTACAATGAGCAGTTCTTC	CASSLGTGYNEQFF
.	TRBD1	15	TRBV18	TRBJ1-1	TGTGCCAGCTCACCCGCAGGGGGCGCGGGCACTGAAGCTTTCTTT	CASSPAGGAGTEAFF
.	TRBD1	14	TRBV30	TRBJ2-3	TGTGCCTGCGCGGACAGGGTCGTAACAGATACGCAGTATTTT	CACADRVVTDTQYF
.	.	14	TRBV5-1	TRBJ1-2	TGCGCCAGCAGCCCGGGGGGTATGGACTATGGCTACACCTTC	CASSPGGMDYGYTF